These T cell receptor beta chains were read from a single sample in a study of T cell repertoires in cytomegalovirus infection. TCRdb analysed the reads with MiXCR anew, one entry per CDR3 protein. The sample contains around 190,000 distinct CDR3 sequences, around 14% of which appear only once. The sample was PBMCs. Receptors originate from a human donor in good health (CMV status not recorded). Some clones in this sample may be carry-over from other donors' samples. CDR3s include the opening cysteine and the closing phenylalanine or tryptophan. The D gene is left open where the match is weak. Clone sizes are given selectively: once, few, many, or a class where the clone is expanded.

V gene	clone size	D gene	J gene	CDR3 protein	CDR3 DNA
TRBV7-2	many	.	TRBJ2-7	CASSLVALNTYEQYF	TGTGCCAGCAGCTTAGTAGCGTTAAACACCTACGAGCAGTACTTC
TRBV12-3/TRBV12-4	many	.	TRBJ1-5	CASSLAIQGFGLGNQPQHF	TGTGCCAGCAGTTTAGCGATTCAGGGGTTCGGTTTGGGCAATCAGCCCCAGCATTTT
TRBV7-2	many	.	TRBJ2-7	CASSPDRTSYEQYF	TGTGCCAGCAGCCCAGACAGAACTTCCTACGAGCAGTACTTC
TRBV27	.	TRBD2	TRBJ2-1	CASSTRTSGRYNEQFF	TGTGCCAGCAGTACCCGGACTAGCGGGAGGTACAATGAGCAGTTCTTC
TRBV6-2/TRBV6-3	many	.	TRBJ2-1	CASSYSPPKGIYNEQFF	TGTGCCAGCAGTTACTCACCCCCCAAGGGGATCTACAATGAGCAGTTCTTC
TRBV6-5	.	.	TRBJ2-5	CASSYPGLGGTQYF	TGTGCCAGCAGTTACCCCGGACTGGGTGGGACCCAGTACTTC
TRBV7-3	many	.	TRBJ2-2	CASSLVTGELFF	TGTGCCAGCAGCTTGGTGACCGGGGAGCTGTTTTTT
TRBV2	many	.	TRBJ1-5	CASSEGRGTRGDQPQHF	TGTGCCAGCAGTGAGGGGAGGGGAACTCGTGGTGATCAGCCCCAGCATTTT
TRBV27	few	TRBD2	TRBJ2-1	CASRLAGDYEQFF	TGTGCCAGCCGACTAGCGGGAGACTATGAGCAGTTCTTC
TRBV14	few	TRBD2	TRBJ2-1	CASSLSTQRGMSVNEQFF	TGTGCCAGCAGCCTCTCGACCCAGCGGGGGATGTCGGTCAATGAGCAGTTCTTC
TRBV28	many	.	TRBJ2-7	CASSLFLYEQYF	TGTGCCAGCAGTTTATTTCTTTACGAGCAGTACTTC
TRBV29-1	many	.	TRBJ2-5	CSVEGRGFGETQYF	TGCAGCGTTGAAGGAAGAGGGTTTGGGGAGACCCAGTACTTC
TRBV4-1	.	.	TRBJ1-6	CASSQDWSTGVGPLHF	TGCGCCAGCAGCCAAGATTGGAGCACCGGGGTAGGACCCCTCCACTTT
TRBV7-8	many	.	TRBJ1-4	CASSSGRNNEKLFF	TGTGCCAGCAGCTCAGGACGGAATAATGAAAAACTGTTTTTT
TRBV12-3/TRBV12-4	many	.	TRBJ1-1	CASKRTANTEAFF	TGTGCCAGCAAACGGACAGCGAACACTGAAGCTTTCTTT
TRBV28	.	TRBD2	TRBJ2-1	CASTGSSGKNEQFF	TGTGCCAGCACGGGAAGTAGCGGGAAGAATGAGCAGTTCTTC
TRBV28	.	.	TRBJ1-2	CASSPRADHYGYTF	TGTGCCAGCAGTCCTCGGGCGGATCACTATGGCTACACCTTC
TRBV28	many	.	TRBJ1-2	CASSLMGIRERNYGYTF	TGTGCCAGCAGTCTTATGGGGATTAGGGAACGTAACTATGGCTACACCTTC
TRBV20-1	.	.	TRBJ1-3	CSAVPQRSGNTIYF	TGCAGTGCTGTCCCTCAGCGCTCTGGAAACACCATATATTTT
TRBV6-2/TRBV6-3	many	.	TRBJ1-1	CASSYAAFLPRTEAFF	TGTGCCAGCAGTTACGCGGCATTTTTGCCCCGGACTGAAGCTTTCTTT
TRBV28	many	.	TRBJ1-2	CASTRDIEIYGYTF	TGTGCCAGCACCCGGGACATTGAGATTTATGGCTACACCTTC
TRBV27	.	.	TRBJ2-4	CASSSTERWGNIQYF	TGTGCCAGCAGTTCGACCGAAAGGTGGGGAAACATTCAGTACTTC
TRBV20-1	many	.	TRBJ1-2	CSARAMPLTGSNYGYTF	TGCAGTGCTAGGGCCATGCCCCTAACCGGGTCTAACTATGGCTACACCTTC
TRBV7-3	many	TRBD2	TRBJ2-3	CASSFGTSGGPDTQYF	TGTGCCAGCAGCTTCGGGACTAGCGGGGGTCCAGATACGCAGTATTTT
TRBV7-9	many	.	TRBJ2-7	CASSLALSPLGQYF	TGTGCCAGCAGCTTAGCGCTAAGTCCGTTAGGGCAGTACTTC
TRBV11-1	many	TRBD1	TRBJ2-6	CASSLTGGGANVLTF	TGTGCCAGCAGCTTGACAGGGGGTGGGGCCAACGTCCTGACTTTC
TRBV7-6	many	TRBD1	TRBJ1-5	CASSLATGLNQPQHF	TGTGCCAGCAGCTTAGCGACAGGGTTAAATCAGCCCCAGCATTTT
TRBV18	.	.	TRBJ1-1	CASSPLPTPGTEAFF	TGTGCCAGCTCACCCTTGCCGACCCCAGGCACTGAAGCTTTCTTT
TRBV12-3/TRBV12-4	few	.	TRBJ1-4	CATREAGRGEKLFF	TGTGCCACCCGCGAGGCCGGCAGAGGTGAAAAACTGTTTTTT
TRBV4-2	many	TRBD2	TRBJ2-2	CASSPGASGMNTGELFF	TGTGCCAGCAGCCCAGGGGCTAGCGGGATGAACACCGGGGAGCTGTTTTTT